This entry lists 2 T cell receptor beta chains sequenced from one sample in a study of T-cell memory formation after mild COVID-19. Using its own MiXCR run on the 5' RACE reads, TCRdb lists one record per CDR3 protein. Of 280,000 or so distinct CDR3 sequences in the sample, around 8% were seen once. Material: PBMCs or a T cell subset sorted from them (not recorded which). Receptors originate from a man between 18 and 35 years old who had mild COVID-19 (a few samples of this study predate the infection). Cell type and time point are not known.

This clonotype was detected a few times. The chain links TRBV9 to TRBJ2-7; D gene ambiguous. The CDR3 loop spans 14 amino acids. Germline CDR1 is SGDLS and CDR2 is YYNGEE. V lost 1 base and J 6 bases, leaving 14 bases between the germline ends. The CDR3 DNA sequence: TGTGCCAGCAGCGTACGGACCGACCCCCTCGAGCAGTACTTC. Its translation: CASSVRTDPLEQYF.

Only a few counts were recorded for this clonotype. V is TRBV5-1 and J is TRBJ1-5; the match to TRBD1 covers 8 bases. CDR3 length: 15 amino acids. Unmatched junction bases numbered 5, after V lost 0 bases and J lost 6 bases. Germline V gene data show CDR1 as SGHRS and CDR2 as YFSETQ. The CDR3 DNA is TGCGCCAGCAGCTTGGGGACAGGGCAAGGTCAGCCCCAGCATTTT. Residues: CASSLGTGQGQPQHF. The full variable domain, in which reference TRBV5-1 and TRBJ1-5 provide the parts outside the CDR3, is KAGVTQTPRYLIKTRGQQVTLSCSPISGHRSVSWYQQTPGQGLQFLFEYFSETQRNKGNFPGRFSGRQFSNSRSEMNVSTLELGDSALYLCASSLGTGQGQPQHFGDGTRLSIL.